These 18 T cell receptor delta chains share one sample of origin, sequenced in a study of gamma-delta chains in newborns, infants, children. TCRdb reanalyzed the reads using CATT. Of some 8,300 delta-chain clones in the sample, 1.6% were seen once. The sequenced sample was blood. These receptors all stem from a child who was a newborn, infant or young child, either healthy, febrile or measles-vaccinated (not recorded which).

Note on this clone: A much larger clone differs by one base, so this may be a read error. The same CDR3 is also encoded by other DNA sequences in this sample. The chain carries TRDV3 and TRDJ1, with TRDD3 matching 7 bases. The CDR3 is 16 residues long. Trimming at V came to 4 bases and at J to 0 bases, leaving 14 bases not matched to a gene. Germline values: CDR1 TVYSNPD, CDR2 GDNSRS (reference sequence). CDR3 in DNA: TGTGCCTCTCCTCCTAACCCTGGGGGGTACACCGATAAACTCATCTTT. Translating it yields CASPPNPGGYTDKLIF.

Points on this clone: At residue 6, TCRdb's protein disagrees with the DNA translation; the protein shown here derives from the DNA. The CDR3 loop is CALGPPLFGLLGDDDKLIF. The CDR3 DNA reads as TGTGCTCTTGGGCCTCCCCTGTTTGGTTTACTGGGGGATGACGATAAACTCATCTTT. The chain couples TRDV1 to TRDJ1; TRDD3 aligns across 10 bases. The CDR3 is made up of 19 amino acids. Trimming removed 5 bases from V and 4 bases from J; junction bases left unmatched: 19. Germline CDR1 and CDR2: TSWWSYY and QGS.

A few counts support this clone. This chain connects TRDV2 to TRDJ1; 8 bases align to TRDD3. CDR3 length: 16 residues. The germline CDR1 and CDR2 sequences are GEAIGNYY and EKD. The V and J ends lost 0 bases and 4 bases, in that order; junction bases with no gene match: 9. CDR3 DNA sequence: TGTGCCTGTGACACCGTACTGGGGGCCACAAACGATAAACTCATCTTT. Encoded protein: CACDTVLGATNDKLIF.

Of note for this clone: TCRdb has a much larger clone's protein, which differs at residue 5 from the translation of this DNA, likely because of a read error; what is shown is the protein translated from the DNA. The chain has TRDV2 and TRDJ3, with a possible D match to TRDD3 (5 bases). CDR1 GEAIGNYY and CDR2 EKD come from the germline V gene. The V end lost 2 bases, the J end lost 0 bases, and 16 bases lay between the germline ends. There are 19 residues in the CDR3. In nucleotides, the CDR3 is TGTGCCTGTGACATCGTAACGGGGACCCTCTCCTGGGACACCCGACAGATGTTTTTC. Residues: CACDIVTGTLSWDTRQMFF.

With regard to this clone: The protein recorded in TCRdb matches a much larger clone and deviates from this DNA's translation at residue 13, suggesting a read error; the protein here is obtained by translating the DNA. The chain carries TRDV2 and TRDJ1, with 13 bases aligning to TRDD3. Germline V gene sequence: CDR1 GEAIGNYY, CDR2 EKD. This CDR3 spans 18 amino acids. Trimming at V came to 3 bases and at J to 3 bases, leaving 12 bases not matched to a gene. CDR3 bases: TGTGCCTGTGACTCTCGTACTGGGGGATACGAGTACGCCGATAAACTCATCTTT. Translation gives CACDSRTGGYEYADKLIF.

V usage is TRDV1 and J usage is TRDJ1, with 11 bases fitting TRDD3. There are 21 residues in the CDR3. Germline-derived CDR1 and CDR2 are TSWWSYY and QGS. After removal of 3 bases from V and 4 bases from J, the junction contained 22 bases not matched to a gene. In DNA form, the CDR3 reads TGTGCTCTTGGGGACCCCCCTTACCGGGGTGCTGGGGGATACAGGTACGATAAACTCATCTTT. It codes for CALGDPPYRGAGGYRYDKLIF.

This clone has only a few counts. The CDR3 DNA sequence: TGTGCTCTTGGGGAACCAGTTGCCTTCCTACCTCTACTGGGGGATAAACTCATCTTT. Translating gives CALGEPVAFLPLLGDKLIF. The chain uses TRDV1 and TRDJ1; 9 nucleotides match TRDD2. CDR1 is TSWWSYY and CDR2 is QGS in the germline V gene. The CDR3 runs to 19 residues. J lost 5 bases, V lost 1 base, and 17 bases had no gene match.

This clone turned up a few times. At one end the junction does not follow the germline gene, possibly because of a read error. This sample also contains other DNA sequences that code for the same CDR3. The CDR3 DNA follows: TGTGCCTGCGACACCGTACTGGGGGATACCTGGGACACTCGACAGATGTTTTTC. Residues: CACDTVLGDTWDTRQMFF. The chain recombines TRDV2 with TRDJ3, with 12 bases that match TRDD3. The CDR3 is 18 amino acids. CDR1 GEAIGNYY and CDR2 EKD come from the germline V gene.

A note on this clone: A much larger clone differs by one base, so this may be a read error. This chain joins TRDV2 and TRDJ3; TRDD3 matches 10 bases. The length of the CDR3 is 22 residues. The germline V gene encodes CDR1 GEAIGNYY and CDR2 EKD. CDR3 sequence (DNA): TGTGCCTGTGGCACCAGGGGACCTACTGGGGGATCCAGCTCCTGGGACACCCGACAGATGTTTTTC. Protein product: CACGTRGPTGGSSSWDTRQMFF.

Comments on this clone: With a much larger clone just one base away, this may be a read error. V usage is TRDV1 and J usage is TRDJ1; 11 positions match TRDD3. Losses at the gene ends were 7 bases for V and 2 bases for J; bases not matched to a gene: 24. This CDR3 comprises 21 residues. The V gene's germline CDR1 is TSWWSYY and CDR2 QGS. CDR3 DNA sequence: TGTGCTCTTGTGGGCCAGCCTTCCTATTCGCCTGGGGGATACCGAACCGATAAACTCATCTTT. Its translation is CALVGQPSYSPGGYRTDKLIF.

This clone appeared a few times. TCRdb lists the protein of a much larger clone for this DNA, which differs at residue 9, so this is likely a read error; the protein given here is translated from the DNA itself. In nucleotides, the CDR3 is TGTGCCTGTGACCCCCTTGGGGCAAACTCCTGGGACACCCGACAGATGTTTTTC. As protein: CACDPLGANSWDTRQMFF. The chain recombines TRDV2 with TRDJ3; possible D gene TRDD3, 5 bases. Germline CDR1 and CDR2: GEAIGNYY and EKD. V was clipped by 3 bases and J by 0 bases, with 14 bases between them. The CDR3 runs 18 residues.

With respect to this clone: It may be a read error: a sequence one base away is much more abundant. The same CDR3 is also encoded by other DNA sequences in this sample. The chain recombines TRDV2 with TRDJ3; 7 bases map to TRDD3. Germline-derived CDR1 and CDR2 are GEAIGNYY and EKD. The CDR3 length is 21 residues. CDR3 bases: TGTGCCTGCGACACCGAGGGGAATGCGGGGATAAGCTCCTGGGACACCCGACAGATGTTTTTC. Translated, it gives CACDTEGNAGISSWDTRQMFF.

On this clone itself: This DNA translates differently at residue 8 from the TCRdb protein, which is that of a much larger clone; a read error is likely, and the protein shown is the DNA's own translation. The chain recombines TRDV2 with TRDJ3; D call uncertain. The length of the CDR3 is 16 residues. Germline-derived CDR1 and CDR2 are GEAIGNYY and EKD. V was pared by 3 bases and J by 2 bases, with 10 bases between. The DNA of the CDR3 is TGTGCCTGTGACCGCCTAAGCCCCTGGGACACCCGACAGATGTTTTTC. This codes for CACDRLSPWDTRQMFF.

The chain uses TRDV1 and TRDJ3; 9 bases agree with TRDD3. The CDR3 totals 22 residues. The V and J ends lost 1 base and 0 bases, in that order; junction bases with no gene match: 13. CDR1 TSWWSYY and CDR2 QGS come from the germline V gene. The CDR3 DNA sequence: TGTGCTCTTGGGGAACCCCCTACTGGGGGACACGCGGGCTCCTGGGACACCCGACAGATGTTTTTC. Its protein is CALGEPPTGGHAGSWDTRQMFF.

This clone is medium-sized (0.01 to 0.1%) within its sample. This same CDR3 is encoded by further DNA sequences in the sample. The chain carries TRDV1 and TRDJ2; weak D call: TRDD3 (6 bases). The CDR3 is made up of 18 amino acids. V was pared by 1 base and J by 7 bases, with 22 bases between. The germline CDR1 and CDR2 sequences are TSWWSYY and QGS. CDR3 sequence reads: CALGEREGLGIPRAQLFF. CDR3 coding DNA: TGTGCTCTTGGGGAACGGGAAGGTCTGGGGATCCCGAGAGCACAACTCTTCTTT.

In the case of this clone: Other DNA sequences of this sample code for an identical CDR3. This chain uses TRDV1 with TRDJ1, with a weak D call TRDD2 (5 bases). Per germline, CDR1 TSWWSYY and CDR2 QGS. CDR3 length equals 19 residues. Trimming removed 4 bases from V and 0 bases from J, with 24 bases in between. CDR3 in amino acids: CALGANLRSPSEHTDKLIF. DNA of the CDR3: TGTGCTCTTGGGGCGAACTTGAGAAGCCCTTCAGAGCACACCGATAAACTCATCTTT.

The chain is built from TRDV1 and TRDJ2; 9 bases match TRDD2. Losses at the gene ends were 6 bases for V and 5 bases for J; bases not matched to a gene: 16. Germline lookup yields CDR1 TSWWSYY and CDR2 QGS. The CDR3 consists of 18 residues. DNA for the CDR3: TGTGCTCTTGGCTCCCGGGGCCTTCCTACTAAGGTAACAGCACAACTCTTCTTT. Its translation: CALGSRGLPTKVTAQLFF.

A word on this clone: TCRdb lists the protein of a much larger clone for this DNA, which differs at residue 4, so this is likely a read error; the protein given here is translated from the DNA itself. The same CDR3 arises from other DNA sequences in this sample as well. The chain has TRDV2 and TRDJ1; D remains unclear. Germline V CDR1 and CDR2: GEAIGNYY, EKD. This CDR3 has 15 residues. The CDR3 nucleotides are TGTGCCTGTGGCACCGGAGGTACGTACACCGATAAACTCATCTTT. Translated: CACGTGGTYTDKLIF.